A selection of T cell receptor beta chains follows, all from one sample in a study of blood T cell repertoires in COVID-19. Profiled with immunoSEQ multiplex PCR; TCRdb holds only in-frame clones, not every one. The table has about 240,000 clones, 82% seen once. Input material: peripheral blood. These receptors were obtained from a woman in her sixties or seventies with active or convalescent COVID-19. The CDR3 runs from the conserved cysteine through the conserved F or W. The order of the fields is clone size, V gene, D gene, J gene, CDR3 DNA, CDR3 protein. A D gene is named only where the DNA matches it firmly. Clone size appears in some rows only: once, few, many, or a class for an expanded clone.

size: NA
V: TRBV6-6
D: NA
J: TRBJ1-2
DNA: TGTGCCGCCGCTGGGGGGGAAGGAGGCTACACCTTC
CDR3: CAAAGGEGGYTF

size: NA
V: TRBV7-9
D: NA
J: TRBJ1-1
DNA: TGTGCCAGCTCACAGGACATGAACACTGAAGCTTTCTTT
CDR3: CASSQDMNTEAFF

size: NA
V: TRBV16
D: NA
J: TRBJ1-1
DNA: TGTGCCAGCAGCCAAAGGGGTGGGGTCACTGAAGCTTTCTTT
CDR3: CASSQRGGVTEAFF

size: NA
V: TRBV5-5
D: TRBD1
J: TRBJ2-7
DNA: TGTGCCAGCAGCTTGAGCAGGGGGCGATTAGGCGAGCAGTACTTC
CDR3: CASSLSRGRLGEQYF

size: NA
V: TRBV30
D: TRBD1
J: TRBJ2-3
DNA: TGTGCCTGGAGTATACAGGGGGGCACAGATACGCAGTATTTT
CDR3: CAWSIQGGTDTQYF

size: NA
V: TRBV6-5
D: NA
J: TRBJ2-1
DNA: TGTGCCAGCACCCTCGGGACTCCCTACAATGAGCAGTTCTTC
CDR3: CASTLGTPYNEQFF

size: once
V: TRBV2
D: NA
J: TRBJ2-2
DNA: TGTGCCAGCAGCCCCGGACCCGGGAAGGGGGAGCTGTTTTTT
CDR3: CASSPGPGKGELFF

size: once
V: TRBV6-6
D: TRBD1
J: TRBJ1-1
DNA: TGTGCCAGCAGTTCGGACAGGGGGCTGGGGAACACTGAAGCTTTCTTT
CDR3: CASSSDRGLGNTEAFF

size: few
V: TRBV6-5
D: TRBD1
J: TRBJ1-6
DNA: TGTGCCAGCAGTTCCACGACAGGGGACGTCTCCTTT
CDR3: CASSSTTGDVSF

size: NA
V: TRBV29-1
D: NA
J: TRBJ1-2
DNA: TGCAGCGTTGATGGACAGATTGGCTACACCTTC
CDR3: CSVDGQIGYTF

size: NA
V: TRBV6-6
D: TRBD1
J: TRBJ2-7
DNA: TGTGCCAGCAGTAGAACAGGGGCGAGCTCCTACGAGCAGTACTTC
CDR3: CASSRTGASSYEQYF

size: NA
V: TRBV7-6
D: NA
J: TRBJ2-5
DNA: TGTGCCAGCAGCTTAGGGTCAGGGTGGCGAGAGACCCAGTACTTC
CDR3: CASSLGSGWRETQYF

size: NA
V: TRBV30
D: NA
J: TRBJ1-3
DNA: TGTGCCTGGAGTCCCGACACTGGAAACACCATATATTTT
CDR3: CAWSPDTGNTIYF

size: few
V: TRBV2
D: NA
J: TRBJ1-2
DNA: TGTGCCAGCAGTGTAGCTAACTATGGCTACACCTTC
CDR3: CASSVANYGYTF

size: NA
V: TRBV6-4
D: NA
J: TRBJ1-1
DNA: TGTGCCAGCAGTGGCTTCCAAAGCTACGGCACTGAAGCTTTCTTT
CDR3: CASSGFQSYGTEAFF

size: NA
V: TRBV3-1/TRBV3-2
D: NA
J: TRBJ1-1
DNA: TGTGCCAGCAGCCAAAACAGGGTCTTGAACACTGAAGCTTTCTTT
CDR3: CASSQNRVLNTEAFF

size: NA
V: TRBV19
D: NA
J: TRBJ1-1
DNA: TGTGCCAGTAGTATTCTAGGGATCGGGGGGAACACTGAAGCTTTCTTT
CDR3: CASSILGIGGNTEAFF

size: few
V: TRBV7-3
D: NA
J: TRBJ1-1
DNA: TGTGCCAGCAGCTTAATGGGGGGCACTGAAGCTTTCTTT
CDR3: CASSLMGGTEAFF

size: NA
V: TRBV18
D: TRBD1
J: TRBJ2-2
DNA: TGTGCCAGCTCACCAAATACCGGGACAGCGAACACCGGGGAGCTGTTTTTT
CDR3: CASSPNTGTANTGELFF

size: NA
V: TRBV6-4
D: TRBD2
J: TRBJ2-1
DNA: TGTGCCAGCAGTGAAGTGGCGGGGGCCTACAATGAGCAGTTCTTC
CDR3: CASSEVAGAYNEQFF

size: NA
V: TRBV10-2
D: TRBD1
J: TRBJ1-2
DNA: TGCGCCAGCAGCGGGACAGTGTCTAACTATGGCTACACCTTC
CDR3: CASSGTVSNYGYTF

size: NA
V: TRBV27
D: TRBD1
J: TRBJ2-7
DNA: TGTGCCAGCAGTCCTGGGACAGCCACCTACGAGCAGTACTTC
CDR3: CASSPGTATYEQYF

size: NA
V: TRBV19
D: NA
J: TRBJ2-5
DNA: TGTGCCCAGGACACCCGATATGAGACCCAGTACTTC
CDR3: CAQDTRYETQYF

size: NA
V: TRBV7-2
D: NA
J: TRBJ1-5
DNA: TGTGCCAGCAGCTTAGCGGGGCAGGTAAATCAGCCCCAGCATTTT
CDR3: CASSLAGQVNQPQHF

size: once
V: TRBV6-5
D: NA
J: TRBJ2-7
DNA: TGTGCCAGCAGGGGTGGGCCAGGAACCTACGAGCAGTACTTC
CDR3: CASRGGPGTYEQYF

size: NA
V: TRBV9
D: TRBD2
J: TRBJ2-5
DNA: TGTGCCAGCAGCCCGGATAGCGGGGGCGGCTTAGAGACCCAGTACTTC
CDR3: CASSPDSGGGLETQYF

size: NA
V: TRBV15
D: NA
J: TRBJ1-2
DNA: TGTGCCACCAGCAAGACAGCCAACTATGGCTACACCTTC
CDR3: CATSKTANYGYTF

size: few
V: TRBV28
D: TRBD1
J: TRBJ1-2
DNA: TGTGCCAGCAGTTTACTCAGCCGGGACAGGAACTATGGCTACACCTTC
CDR3: CASSLLSRDRNYGYTF

size: NA
V: TRBV7-9
D: TRBD1
J: TRBJ1-2
DNA: TGTGCCAGCAGCTCAGGGGGCGGCTACACCTTC
CDR3: CASSSGGGYTF

size: NA
V: TRBV19
D: NA
J: TRBJ1-1
DNA: TGTGCCAGTAGTCCCCCGGACAGCCGTGAAGCTTTCTTT
CDR3: CASSPPDSREAFF

size: NA
V: TRBV3-1/TRBV3-2
D: NA
J: TRBJ1-3
DNA: TGTGCCAGCAGCCGCGGGACGGCGTTCTCTGGAAACACCATATATTTT
CDR3: CASSRGTAFSGNTIYF

size: NA
V: TRBV11-2
D: TRBD1
J: TRBJ1-1
DNA: TGTGCCAGCAGCTTAGCCGCAGGGGGGGAAGCTTTCTTT
CDR3: CASSLAAGGEAFF

size: NA
V: TRBV3-1/TRBV3-2
D: TRBD1
J: TRBJ2-7
DNA: TGTGCCAGCGAACGGGGACAGGGCGTCCACGAGCAGTACTTC
CDR3: CASERGQGVHEQYF

size: NA
V: TRBV12-3/TRBV12-4
D: TRBD1
J: TRBJ2-1
DNA: TGTGCCAGCAGTTTGAACCAGGGGGATGAGCAGTTCTTC
CDR3: CASSLNQGDEQFF

size: NA
V: TRBV9
D: TRBD2
J: TRBJ2-1
DNA: TGTGCCAGCAGCGTAGGGACTAGCGGGGATGAGCAGTTCTTC
CDR3: CASSVGTSGDEQFF

size: NA
V: TRBV7-9
D: TRBD2
J: TRBJ2-3
DNA: TGTGCCAGCAGCCGGGACTACAGCACAGATACGCAGTATTTT
CDR3: CASSRDYSTDTQYF

size: NA
V: TRBV6-5
D: NA
J: TRBJ2-7
DNA: TGTGCCAGCAGTTTTTCAGGGGAAAGGCAGTACTTC
CDR3: CASSFSGERQYF

size: NA
V: TRBV11-3
D: NA
J: TRBJ2-3
DNA: TGTGCCAGCAGCTTTGGCGACAGCTTAGGTACGCAGTATTTT
CDR3: CASSFGDSLGTQYF

size: once
V: TRBV7-6
D: NA
J: TRBJ2-1
DNA: TGTGCCAGCAGCGTAGACAGAGTCTACAATGAGCAGTTCTTC
CDR3: CASSVDRVYNEQFF

size: NA
V: TRBV4-1
D: TRBD1
J: TRBJ1-4
DNA: TGCGCCAGCAGCGAGACAGGGAAGGGTGAAAAACTGTTTTTT
CDR3: CASSETGKGEKLFF

size: NA
V: TRBV5-1
D: NA
J: TRBJ2-3
DNA: TGCGCCAGCAGCCTTGATAGGAGCCGCACAGATACGCAGTATTTT
CDR3: CASSLDRSRTDTQYF

size: NA
V: TRBV5-1
D: NA
J: TRBJ2-2
DNA: TGCGCCAGCAGGGGTGGGACAACGAACACCGGGGAGCTGTTTTTT
CDR3: CASRGGTTNTGELFF

size: NA
V: TRBV6-5
D: NA
J: TRBJ1-2
DNA: TGTGCCAGCACCTCCCTGACAAGCAACTATGGCTACACCTTC
CDR3: CASTSLTSNYGYTF

size: NA
V: TRBV5-6
D: NA
J: TRBJ2-5
DNA: TGTGCCAGCAGCGGGGCCCAAGAGACCCAGTACTTC
CDR3: CASSGAQETQYF

size: once
V: TRBV6-5
D: NA
J: TRBJ1-1
DNA: TGTGCCAGCAGTTACTCTTGGGGGGATCCGACTGAAGCTTTCTTT
CDR3: CASSYSWGDPTEAFF

size: NA
V: TRBV11-2
D: TRBD1
J: TRBJ1-1
DNA: TGTGCCAGCAGCTTAGATAGCCAGGGGGCATGGACTGAAGCTTTCTTT
CDR3: CASSLDSQGAWTEAFF

size: NA
V: TRBV2
D: TRBD1
J: TRBJ2-7
DNA: TGTGCCAGCCGGGACAGACCTACCTCCTACGAGCAGTACTTC
CDR3: CASRDRPTSYEQYF

size: NA
V: TRBV16
D: NA
J: TRBJ1-5
DNA: TGTGCCAGCAGCCAATTCTCGTCGGGTTATAGCAATCAGCCCCAGCATTTT
CDR3: CASSQFSSGYSNQPQHF

size: NA
V: TRBV18
D: TRBD1
J: TRBJ2-5
DNA: TGTGCCAGCTCCTGGACAGGGGGGGAAGAGACCCAGTACTTC
CDR3: CASSWTGGEETQYF

size: NA
V: TRBV6-5
D: TRBD1
J: TRBJ1-2
DNA: TGTGCCAGCAGTTCTCCGGGACAGGGCTACACCTTC
CDR3: CASSSPGQGYTF

size: NA
V: TRBV7-8
D: TRBD2
J: TRBJ2-7
DNA: TGTGCCAGCAGCCAGACTAGCGGGGGGGTATACGAGCAGTACTTC
CDR3: CASSQTSGGVYEQYF